This TCR beta chain was found in a study of T cell responses to AZD1222 COVID-19 vaccine. About the research overall: Researchers grouped second doses given at about 4 or about 12 weeks into one pool. Notes on the study in general: Across the whole spike, CD4 TCRs peaked at regions 160-218 and 743-854. Reports indicate that nearly half of spike-specific TCRs are directed at unmutated variant regions. The number of AZD1222 recipients seropositive at baseline was only six.

The CDR3 totals 13 residues. Looked up from germline, CDR1 is KGHSH and CDR2 is LQKENI. J lost 5 bases, V lost 6 bases, and 4 bases had no gene match. Only in-frame clones appear in the TCRdb table, and some are missing; sequencing was by immunoSEQ multiplex PCR. The sample contains about 140,000 clones, 80% to 95% of which appear only once. To note about this clone: Its antigen is unidentified.

Sequences were derived from peripheral blood, sampled on day 0 of AZD1222 vaccination. This chain uses TRBV18 with TRBJ1-5; 7 nucleotides line up with TRBD1. This clonotype originated in an adult in good health. CDR3 coding DNA: TGTGCCAGCTCGACGCAGGGGGATCAGCCCCAGCATTTT. Protein product: CASSTQGDQPQHF.